These 10 T cell receptor beta chains originate from one sample sequenced in a study of T cell responses to AZD1222 COVID-19 vaccine. Assay: immunoSEQ multiplex PCR; the TCRdb copy retains only in-frame clones and omits some. The table shows 120,000 or so clones, with about 79% occurring only once. The starting material was peripheral blood, obtained 28 days after the second AZD1222 dose. The receptor source for this set is an adult who received the AZD1222 COVID-19 vaccine.

This chain joins TRBV4-1 and TRBJ2-3, with 9 nucleotides matching TRBD2. The CDR3 runs 15 residues. Germline CDR1 is MGHRA and CDR2 is YSYEKL. After removal of 4 bases from V and 3 bases from J, the junction contained 5 bases not matched to a gene. The CDR3 sequence is CASSPGLATTDTQYF. For the CDR3, the DNA is TGCGCCAGCAGCCCAGGACTAGCGACAACAGATACGCAGTATTTT.

This sequence joins TRBV24-1 and TRBJ1-2, with 7 bases aligning to TRBD1. The germline V gene encodes CDR1 KGHDR and CDR2 SFDVKD. Trimming cost V 11 bases and J 2 bases; bases outside gene matches: 7. CDR3 length equals 13 residues. The DNA for the CDR3 is TGTGCCAGCGCCGGGGGACAGAACTATGGCTACACCTTC. The encoded protein is CASAGGQNYGYTF.

V gene TRBV4-3 combines with J gene TRBJ1-4; D ambiguous. Trimming took off 0 bases at V and 8 bases at J, with 16 bases between the two ends. CDR3 length: 16 residues. Germline CDR1 and CDR2: LGHNA and YSLEER. The CDR3 here is CASSQDSLGVGEKLFF. CDR3 DNA: TGCGCCAGCAGCCAAGATTCCCTAGGTGTGGGCGAAAAACTGTTTTTT.

This rearrangement joins TRBV7-9 to TRBJ1-1; possibly TRBD1 for D (6 bases). There are 13 residues in the CDR3. Germline-derived CDR1 and CDR2 are SEHNR and FQNEAQ (reference sequence). V was shortened by 5 bases and J by 4 bases, with 11 bases between the two germline ends. The CDR3, as DNA: TGTGCCAGCAGCCCACAGGGTGTCACTGAAGCTTTCTTT. It translates to CASSPQGVTEAFF.

This clone was picked up a small number of times. The V gene is TRBV18, the J gene TRBJ2-7; TRBD1 agrees at 9 bases. The CDR3 consists of 15 residues. The V gene's germline CDR1 is KGHSH and CDR2 LQKENI. With V trimmed by 6 bases and J by 0 bases, 6 bases remained unmatched. The CDR3 is CASSQRQGGSYEQYF. CDR3 DNA sequence: TGTGCCAGCTCCCAGCGACAGGGGGGCTCCTACGAGCAGTACTTC.

The chain carries TRBV7-3 and TRBJ1-1; weak D call: TRBD1 (5 bases). Germline CDR1 SGHTA, CDR2 FQGTGA. V gave up 0 bases and J gave up 4 bases, with 15 bases separating them. The CDR3 consists of 16 residues. The CDR3 here is CASSLTFSGSGTEAFF. The CDR3 coding sequence is TGTGCCAGCAGCTTAACGTTCTCAGGGTCGGGCACTGAAGCTTTCTTT. The variable domain in full, with the rest retrieved from reference TRBV7-3 and TRBJ1-1, is GAGVSQTPSNKVTEKGKYVELRCDPISGHTALYWYRQSLGQGPEFLIYFQGTGAADDSGLPNDRFFAVRPEGSVSTLKIQRTERGDSAVYLCASSLTFSGSGTEAFFGQGTRLTVV.

The rearrangement links TRBV10-3 to TRBJ2-7; D might be TRBD2 (5 bases). Looked up from germline, CDR1 is ENHRY and CDR2 is SYGVKD. The CDR3 is 15 amino acids. Trimming stripped 2 bases from V and 0 bases from J, with 11 bases between. CDR3 sequence: CAISERPGSSYEQYF. CDR3 in DNA: TGTGCCATCAGTGAGAGGCCGGGAAGCTCCTACGAGCAGTACTTC.

Of note for this clone: The sample holds other DNA sequences that translate to the same CDR3. V and J are TRBV18 and TRBJ1-1; D may be TRBD1 (6 bases). Germline V lookup: CDR1 KGHSH, CDR2 LQKENI. The V and J ends lost 3 bases and 5 bases respectively, with 13 bases between them. The CDR3 spans 14 residues. DNA of the CDR3: TGTGCCAGCTCACCCCAGACAGGAAATACTGAAGCTTTCTTT. Its translation is CASSPQTGNTEAFF.

The V and J genes are TRBV5-5 and TRBJ2-7; 8 bases are shared with TRBD1. Germline assignment: CDR1 SGHKS and CDR2 YYEKEE (reference sequence). V was clipped by 4 bases and J by 3 bases; unmatched bases: 3. There are 13 residues in the CDR3. CDR3 sequence (DNA): TGTGCCAGCAGCCCGGGACAGGACTACGAGCAGTACTTC. As protein: CASSPGQDYEQYF.

CDR3 bases: TGTGCCAGCAGCGCTATGGAATTACCCGGCGGAGGAAACACCATATATTTT. It specifies CASSAMELPGGGNTIYF. This chain connects TRBV9 to TRBJ1-3; D is unresolved. Trimming removed 3 bases from V and 4 bases from J, with 20 bases in between. This CDR3 contains 17 residues. CDR1 SGDLS and CDR2 YYNGEE come from the germline V gene.